The 7 T cell receptor beta chains listed next were all sequenced from one sample in a study of cytomegalovirus exposure and HLA in healthy donors. 13 Jbeta primers and 60 Vbeta primers were used for the PCR. The table came from immunoSEQ multiplex PCR; TCRdb's copy has only in-frame clones and leaves some out. The table lists some 190,000 clones, 77% of them singletons. The sample was PBMCs. These receptors were obtained from a man aged 18 to 35 in good health and CMV-seronegative.

In this sample, this clone turned up a few times. The V gene is TRBV30, the J gene TRBJ1-5, with TRBD1 identical over 7 bases. This CDR3 has 18 amino acids. After removal of 3 bases from V and 0 bases from J, the junction contained 14 bases not matched to a gene. Germline lookup yields CDR1 GTSNPN and CDR2 SVGIG (reference sequence). This CDR3 reads CAWSGDRVALNSNQPQHF. The CDR3 DNA reads TGTGCCTGGAGCGGAGACAGGGTGGCTCTAAATAGCAATCAGCCCCAGCATTTT.

This clone turned up a few times. This rearrangement joins TRBV5-1 to TRBJ1-5; D perhaps matches TRBD1 (6 bases). CDR1 is SGHRS and CDR2 is YFSETQ in the germline V gene. Trimming took 4 bases from V and 2 from J, leaving 7 bases between them. This CDR3 region has 13 residues. CDR3 amino acids: CASSRQGNQPQHF. DNA of the CDR3: TGCGCCAGCAGCCGACAGGGCAATCAGCCCCAGCATTTT. Together with reference TRBV5-1 and TRBJ1-5, the CDR3 gives the full variable domain: KAGVTQTPRYLIKTRGQQVTLSCSPISGHRSVSWYQQTPGQGLQFLFEYFSETQRNKGNFPGRFSGRQFSNSRSEMNVSTLELGDSALYLCASSRQGNQPQHFGDGTRLSIL.

The chain is built from TRBV5-1 and TRBJ2-1; 10 bases match TRBD2. This CDR3 is 18 amino acids long. The ends lost 0 bases at V and 6 bases at J; junction bases unmatched: 12. Germline-derived CDR1 and CDR2 are SGHRS and YFSETQ. Here the CDR3 reads CASSLVSSGSSRLNEQFF. The CDR3 DNA reads TGCGCCAGCAGCTTGGTATCTAGCGGGAGTAGTAGGCTCAATGAGCAGTTCTTC.

In regard to this clone: One end of the junction varies from germline; a read error may be responsible. The same CDR3 arises from other DNA sequences in this sample as well. The V call is TRBV5-1, the J call TRBJ1-2; D might be TRBD1 (6 bases). This CDR3 spans 13 amino acids. Germline lookup yields CDR1 SGHRS and CDR2 YFSETQ. This chain's CDR3 is CASSLGQNYGYTF. CDR3 in DNA: TGTGCCAGCAGCTTGGGACAAAATTATGGCTACACCTTC. Filled out from reference TRBV5-1 and TRBJ1-2, the complete variable domain reads KAGVTQTPRYLIKTRGQQVTLSCSPISGHRSVSWYQQTPGQGLQFLFEYFSETQRNKGNFPGRFSGRQFSNSRSEMNVSTLELGDSALYLCASSLGQNYGYTFGSGTRLTVV.

This clone has a handful of counts. The gene calls are TRBV4-2 and TRBJ2-3, with TRBD2 as a possible D gene (7 bases). The V end lost 2 bases, the J end lost 6 bases, and 18 bases lay between the germline ends. The CDR3 covers 16 residues. Germline assignment: CDR1 LGHNA and CDR2 YNFKEQ. CDR3 region: CASSQTYRGGLDTQYF. The CDR3 DNA sequence: TGTGCCAGCAGCCAAACCTATAGGGGGGGCCTGGATACGCAGTATTTT.

Notes on this clone: The junction does not match germline at one end; this may be a read error. The rearrangement links TRBV7-7 to TRBJ2-5; D unresolved. Germline V gives CDR1 SSHAT, CDR2 FNYEAQ (reference sequence). The CDR3 has 13 residues. The CDR3 DNA is TGTGCTAGCAATGTCATCGGTCGGGAGACCCAGTACTTC. Translating gives CASNVIGRETQYF. Using reference TRBV7-7 and TRBJ2-5 for the parts outside the CDR3, the full variable domain is GAGVSQSPRYKVTKRGQDVTLRCDPISSHATLYWYQQALGQGPEFLTYFNYEAQPDKSGLPSDRFSAERPEGSISTLTIQRTEQRDSAMYRCASNVIGRETQYFGPGTRLLVL.

A few counts support this clone. This sequence joins TRBV6-5 and TRBJ1-5, with 8 positions matching TRBD1. Trimming cost V 6 bases and J 6 bases; bases outside gene matches: 10. The germline V gene encodes CDR1 MNHEY and CDR2 SVGAGI. The CDR3 runs to 15 residues. The CDR3 nucleotides read TGTGCCAGCAGAGATGGACAGGGAGGTGTTCAGCCCCAGCATTTT. Translating gives CASRDGQGGVQPQHF.